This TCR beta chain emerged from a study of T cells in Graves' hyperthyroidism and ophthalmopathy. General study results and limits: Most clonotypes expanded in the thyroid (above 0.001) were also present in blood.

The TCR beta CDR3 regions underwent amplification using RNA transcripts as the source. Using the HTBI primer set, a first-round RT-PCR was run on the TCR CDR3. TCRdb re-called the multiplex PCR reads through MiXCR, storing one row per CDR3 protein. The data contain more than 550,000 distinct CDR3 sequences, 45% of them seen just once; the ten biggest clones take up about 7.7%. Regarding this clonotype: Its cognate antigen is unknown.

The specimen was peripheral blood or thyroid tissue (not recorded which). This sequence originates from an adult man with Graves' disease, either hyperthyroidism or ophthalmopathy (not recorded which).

CDR3 sequence: CSVDRGAGEQYF. The DNA of the CDR3 is TGCAGCGTTGACCGCGGGGCCGGGGAGCAGTACTTC. This sequence joins TRBV29-1 and TRBJ2-7; tentatively, D is TRBD2 (6 bases). V gave up 3 bases and J gave up 7 bases, with 13 bases separating them. The CDR3 sequence is 12 residues long. Germline lookup yields CDR1 SQVTM and CDR2 ANQGSEA.